The rows below give T cell receptor beta chains drawn from one sample of a study of cytomegalovirus exposure and HLA in healthy donors. The table came from immunoSEQ multiplex PCR; TCRdb's copy has only in-frame clones and leaves some out. The table has approximately 150,000 clones, over 60% seen once. The source material was PBMCs. These receptor sequences come from a female donor in good health and CMV-seronegative. CDR3s include the opening cysteine and the closing phenylalanine or tryptophan. A D gene is named only where the DNA matches it firmly. Size is omitted from some rows. Given values are once, few, many or a class for expanded clones.

CDR3nt,CDR3aa,abundance,d_gene,j_gene,v_gene
TGTGCCAGCAGACGGGTGAGCTATAGCAATCAGCCCCAGCATTTT,CASRRVSYSNQPQHF,once,.,TRBJ1-5,TRBV21-1
TGTGCCAGCAGCTGGCTCTATGGCTACACCTTC,CASSWLYGYTF,.,.,TRBJ1-2,TRBV5-5
TGTGCCAGCAGCCTTGCCTCGATGGGCAAGCAGTACTTC,CASSLASMGKQYF,.,.,TRBJ2-7,TRBV13
TGTGCCAGCAGCGTTGTAGCGGGAGGGTCCAATGAGCAGTTCTTC,CASSVVAGGSNEQFF,.,TRBD2,TRBJ2-1,TRBV9
TGTGCCAGTAGTCTTCTAGGCAATGAGCAGTTCTTC,CASSLLGNEQFF,.,.,TRBJ2-1,TRBV19
TGTGCCAGCAGCCTCGACAGGGGGCGAGGCTATGGCTACACCTTC,CASSLDRGRGYGYTF,.,TRBD1,TRBJ1-2,TRBV7-9
TGCACCAGCAGCCAAGCCCCGGCAGGGGGTATAAACACCATATATTTT,CTSSQAPAGGINTIYF,.,.,TRBJ1-3,TRBV1
TGTGCCAGCAGTAGGACCCGGGACAAGTCCTACGAGCAGTACTTC,CASSRTRDKSYEQYF,once,.,TRBJ2-7,TRBV27
TGTGCCAGCAGCCCAACGGGATTCAAGGGGGATGAGCAGTTCTTC,CASSPTGFKGDEQFF,.,.,TRBJ2-1,TRBV7-9
TGTGCCAGCAGCCCCCCACGCGACAGGATACTAGCCAAAAACATTCAGTACTTC,CASSPPRDRILAKNIQYF,few,.,TRBJ2-4,TRBV7-9
TGTGCCTGGAATCCGGGACAGGGGGCGGGAGGCTACACCTTC,CAWNPGQGAGGYTF,.,TRBD1,TRBJ1-2,TRBV30
TGTGCCAGCAGCCTACAGCCGAATTATGGCTACACCTTC,CASSLQPNYGYTF,.,.,TRBJ1-2,TRBV7-8
TGTGCCTGGAGTGTCGGACAGAGTAATTCACCCCTCCACTTT,CAWSVGQSNSPLHF,.,.,TRBJ1-6,TRBV30
TGTGCCAGTAGTATAGAGGAGGGCAGGCCCAAACTCAATCAGCCCCAGCATTTT,CASSIEEGRPKLNQPQHF,.,.,TRBJ1-5,TRBV19
TGTGCCACCAGCAGAGATCCCCCCCGCGATTGGGAAAAACTGTTTTTT,CATSRDPPRDWEKLFF,once,.,TRBJ1-4,TRBV15
TGTGCCTGCAGTTTAACGGGATACCCCGCCGAGCAGTACTTC,CACSLTGYPAEQYF,once,.,TRBJ2-7,TRBV28
TGTGCCAGCAGTCCCCTCGCGGGGACGAATCAGCCCCAGCATTTT,CASSPLAGTNQPQHF,few,.,TRBJ1-5,TRBV27
TGTGCCAGCAACATACAGGGAAGTGGCTACACCTTC,CASNIQGSGYTF,.,.,TRBJ1-2,TRBV9
TGTGCCAGCAGTTTTAAAGAGACACGGGGAGATACGCAGTATTTT,CASSFKETRGDTQYF,.,.,TRBJ2-3,TRBV27
TGTGCCAGCAGCTTGCGTGGAAACACCATATATTTT,CASSLRGNTIYF,.,.,TRBJ1-3,TRBV5-6
TGTGCCAGCAGTGAAGTAGGGACAGGGCTCGAGCAGTACTTC,CASSEVGTGLEQYF,few,TRBD1,TRBJ2-7,TRBV25-1
TGTGCCAGCAGCGGTCGGGAACAGGGGGCTTTCATCGGGGAGCTGTTTTTT,CASSGREQGAFIGELFF,.,TRBD1,TRBJ2-2,TRBV9
TGTTCCAGCAGCTTAGGGCAGGGGGCGATTCTTGCTGAAGCTTTCTTT,CSSSLGQGAILAEAFF,.,TRBD1,TRBJ1-1,TRBV7-9
TGTGCCAGCAGTTCGGGGACAGGGAGCTCCTACGAGCAGTACTTC,CASSSGTGSSYEQYF,.,TRBD1,TRBJ2-7,TRBV6-1
TGTGCCAGCAGCTCTCTAGAGGTTCAGCCCCAGCATTTT,CASSSLEVQPQHF,few,.,TRBJ1-5,TRBV16
TGTGCCAGCAGTGGATTAGCGGGAGTCGAGCAGTACTTC,CASSGLAGVEQYF,.,TRBD2,TRBJ2-7,TRBV2
TGTGCTAGTGGGGTCGTAGCGGGAGGGTCCTATGAGAACACCGGGGAGCTGTTTTTT,CASGVVAGGSYENTGELFF,.,TRBD2,TRBJ2-2,TRBV12-5
TGTGCCAGCAGTTTTGCTTCCTCAGGGGCCTTCTATGGCTACACCTTC,CASSFASSGAFYGYTF,.,.,TRBJ1-2,TRBV27
TGTGCTAGTTATTCCGACAGGGGAAGGACCGGGGAGCTGTTTTTT,CASYSDRGRTGELFF,.,TRBD1,TRBJ2-2,TRBV12-5
TGTGCCAGTAGTATCAGGGGCACTGAAGCTTTCTTT,CASSIRGTEAFF,.,.,TRBJ1-1,TRBV19
TGTGCCAGCAGTTACTCGAGAGGGGAGACCCAGTACTTC,CASSYSRGETQYF,.,.,TRBJ2-5,TRBV6-6
TGTGCCAGCCAAGCCGGGGGGCAGGGAGCAGATACGCAGTATTTT,CASQAGGQGADTQYF,.,.,TRBJ2-3,TRBV6-1
TGTGCCAGCGGTGGTGGGACAGGGGGTACGAACACTGAAGCTTTCTTT,CASGGGTGGTNTEAFF,.,TRBD1,TRBJ1-1,TRBV27
TGCAGCTCAAGGACTAGCGGGCGAGACGAGCAGTACTTC,CSSRTSGRDEQYF,.,TRBD2,TRBJ2-7,TRBV29-1
TGTGCCAGCAGGTACAATCAGCCCCAGCATTTT,CASRYNQPQHF,.,.,TRBJ1-5,TRBV6-1
TGTGCCAGCAGCTTTACGGGGGGAGGTACAGATACGCAGTATTTT,CASSFTGGGTDTQYF,.,TRBD2,TRBJ2-3,TRBV7-3
TGTGCCAGCGGATCGGGGGGGGGCACAGATACGCAGTATTTT,CASGSGGGTDTQYF,.,TRBD2,TRBJ2-3,TRBV19
TGTGCCAGCAGTATTAGCGGGAAAAATGAGCAGTTCTTC,CASSISGKNEQFF,.,TRBD2,TRBJ2-1,TRBV27
TGTGCCAACCTCGTGCGGGTCACTGAAGCTTTCTTT,CANLVRVTEAFF,.,.,TRBJ1-1,TRBV6-6
TGTGCCATCAGGGGACTAGCGGAACACATAGATACGCAGTATTTT,CAIRGLAEHIDTQYF,.,TRBD2,TRBJ2-3,TRBV11-3
TGTGCCAGCAGTTTTCTCCTAATGAACACTGAAGCTTTCTTT,CASSFLLMNTEAFF,once,.,TRBJ1-1,TRBV28